This entry features one T cell receptor beta chain sequence. What it recognizes is unknown. Sorts performed in triplicate captured hundreds of thousands of cells each from every CD8+ T cell subset. The source of the sample is a study of CXCR3-negative and CXCR3-positive naive CD8 T cells. Across the whole study: For each library, about 1.5 +/- 0.3 million TRB reads were obtained, roughly 140 million in total. Study-wide findings and caveats: More hydrophobic TRB CDR3s occurred in CXCR3-positive than in CXCR3-negative naive cells. In both naive subsets diversity was comparably high, whereas memory CD8+ cells showed much lower diversity.

It was by 5' RACE with UMI labels that the TRB cDNA libraries were prepared. With the 5' RACE reads reprocessed, TCRdb shows one record per CDR3 protein and no DNA. The sample includes 55,000 to 75,000 distinct CDR3 sequences. Sample: naive CXCR3+ CD8+ T cells from blood. Noted subset: CD45RO-CCR7+CD27+CD95- naive CD8+ T cells expressing CXCR3 (TNR3+). The source of this sequence is a human donor in good health. Some clones in this sample may be carry-over from other donors' samples.

This CDR3 reads CASGLKQGTVNTEAFF. This rearrangement joins TRBV5-1 to TRBJ1-1; checking the TCRdb D call of TRBD1 is not possible without DNA. There are 16 residues in the CDR3. Germline V CDR1 and CDR2: SGHRS, YFSETQ.